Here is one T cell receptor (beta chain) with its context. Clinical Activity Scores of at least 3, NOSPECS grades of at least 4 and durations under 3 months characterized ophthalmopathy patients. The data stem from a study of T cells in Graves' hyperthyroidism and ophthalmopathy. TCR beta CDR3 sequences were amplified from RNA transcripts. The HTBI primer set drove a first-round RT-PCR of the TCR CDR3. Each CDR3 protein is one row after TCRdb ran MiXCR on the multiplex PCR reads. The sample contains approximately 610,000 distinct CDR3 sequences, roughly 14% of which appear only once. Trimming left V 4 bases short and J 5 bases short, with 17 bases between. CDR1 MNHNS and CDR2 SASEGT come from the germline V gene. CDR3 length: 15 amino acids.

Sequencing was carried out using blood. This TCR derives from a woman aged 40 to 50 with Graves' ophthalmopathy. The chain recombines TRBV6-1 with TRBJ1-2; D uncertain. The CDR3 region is CASSATGLDGYGYTF. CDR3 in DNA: TGTGCCAGCAGTGCCACCGGACTTGACGGATATGGCTACACCTTC.